Below are 20 T cell receptor beta chains sequenced from a single sample in a study of T cell changes during pregnancy in multiple sclerosis. The repertoire was sequenced with immunoSEQ multiplex PCR; TCRdb's copy has only in-frame clones and lacks some. The data show about 41,000 clones, 85% to 95% seen once. The specimen was CD8+ T cells from peripheral blood mononuclear cells, collected in the third trimester of pregnancy. Receptor source: a female donor with multiple sclerosis, enrolled in a pregnancy study.

The chain couples TRBV5-6 to TRBJ2-3; 11 bases agree with TRBD2. Germline V gene data show CDR1 as SGHDT and CDR2 as YYEEEE. The CDR3 covers 15 residues. V gave up 5 bases and J gave up 2 bases; unmatched junction bases: 4. CDR3 residues: CASSRLAGITDTQYF. The CDR3, as DNA: TGTGCCAGCAGTAGACTAGCGGGGATCACAGATACGCAGTATTTT.

This chain joins TRBV7-6 and TRBJ2-1; possibly TRBD2 for D (7 bases). The CDR3 consists of 17 residues. CDR1 is SGHVS, CDR2 FNYEAQ, per germline. Trimming left V 5 bases short and J 6 bases short, with 23 bases between. CDR3 coding DNA: TGTGCCAGCAGCCTCGCCGCCAATAGGGGGGGACGCAATGAGCAGTTCTTC. Translated: CASSLAANRGGRNEQFF.

This clone was counted only a few times. The J gene is TRBJ2-3, the V gene TRBV6-5, with 11 bases that match TRBD2. V was clipped by 5 bases and J by 4 bases; unmatched bases: 5. Germline loops: CDR1 MNHEY, CDR2 SVGAGI. The CDR3 is made up of 15 amino acids. DNA of the CDR3: TGTGCCAGCAGTGGCGGACTAGCGGGCTCAGATACGCAGTATTTT. It encodes CASSGGLAGSDTQYF.

V is TRBV5-1 and J is TRBJ2-7, with TRBD2 as a possible D gene (7 bases). Germline assignment: CDR1 SGHRS and CDR2 YFSETQ. V gave up 4 bases and J gave up 3 bases, with 23 bases separating them. The CDR3 consists of 17 residues. For the CDR3, the DNA is TGCGCCAGCAGCCGCATGACAGGAGGTCGGGGGGACTACGAGCAGTACTTC. Encoded protein: CASSRMTGGRGDYEQYF.

The chain joins TRBV9 to TRBJ1-1; 9 bases are shared with TRBD1. Germline trimming cut 2 bases from V and 1 base from J; bases unmatched to any gene: 6. The CDR3 sequence is 16 residues long. Germline loops: CDR1 SGDLS, CDR2 YYNGEE. The CDR3 nucleotides read TGTGCCAGCAGCGTCGGGACAGGGTATCGGAACACTGAAGCTTTCTTT. Protein product: CASSVGTGYRNTEAFF.

This sequence joins TRBV5-4 and TRBJ2-1, with D tentatively TRBD2 (5 bases). Trimming left V 5 bases short and J 8 bases short, with 14 bases between. Germline assignment: CDR1 SGHNT and CDR2 YYREEE (reference sequence). The length of the CDR3 is 13 residues. CDR3 region: CASRRKAEDEQFF. In DNA form, the CDR3 reads TGTGCCAGCAGACGCAAGGCGGAGGATGAGCAGTTCTTC.

J is TRBJ1-5 and V is TRBV7-8, with 9 bases that match TRBD1. The V gene's germline CDR1 is SGHVS and CDR2 FQNEAQ. The CDR3 sequence is 16 residues long. V lost 4 bases, J lost 1 base, and 5 bases stayed unmatched. The CDR3 DNA is TGTGCCAGCAGCTCAGGACAGGGGTCAAGCAATCAGCCCCAGCATTTT. Its protein is CASSSGQGSSNQPQHF.

This chain connects TRBV9 to TRBJ1-6; D remains ambiguous. The CDR3 covers 17 residues. Trimming took 1 base from V and 0 from J, leaving 11 bases between them. Germline-derived CDR1 and CDR2 are SGDLS and YYNGEE. CDR3 in DNA: TGTGCCAGCAGCGTACGGGAGGCCAGCTCCTATAATTCACCCCTCCACTTT. Translation gives CASSVREASSYNSPLHF.

The chain recombines TRBV11-2 with TRBJ2-7; TRBD1 matches 7 bases. Trimming at V came to 3 bases and at J to 2 bases, leaving 1 base not matched to a gene. The CDR3 spans 13 residues. Germline CDR1 and CDR2: SGHAT and FQNNGV. The CDR3 DNA follows: TGTGCCAGCAGCTTGCAGGGGGCCTACGAGCAGTACTTC. Translation: CASSLQGAYEQYF.

V is TRBV5-6 and J is TRBJ2-5; 12 nucleotides match TRBD2. The V gene end was trimmed by 0 bases and the J gene end by 0 bases; junction bases not matched to a gene: 9. Germline V gene lookup returns CDR1 SGHDT and CDR2 YYEEEE. CDR3 length: 19 residues. CDR3 DNA: TGTGCCAGCAGCTTGGACCGACTAGCGGGGGAGCTATACCAAGAGACCCAGTACTTC. Protein: CASSLDRLAGELYQETQYF.

In its sample, this clone ranks as medium-sized. The chain links TRBV7-3 to TRBJ2-2; 13 nucleotides line up with TRBD2. Trimming removed 4 bases from V and 2 bases from J; junction bases left unmatched: 7. The CDR3 totals 18 residues. Germline V gene data show CDR1 as SGHTA and CDR2 as FQGTGA. CDR3 in amino acids: CASSSGTSGDPNTGELFF. CDR3 nucleotides: TGTGCCAGCAGCTCCGGGACTAGCGGGGATCCTAACACCGGGGAGCTGTTTTTT.

The gene calls are TRBV23-1 and TRBJ1-2, with 8 bases matching TRBD1. TRBV23-1 is placed among ORFs of uncertain function. There are 14 residues in the CDR3. Losses at the gene ends were 4 bases for V and 9 bases for J; bases not matched to a gene: 10. CDR3: CASSRQDRASSYTF. CDR3 DNA sequence: TGCGCCAGCAGTCGCCAGGACAGGGCCTCTAGCTACACCTTC.

The J gene is TRBJ2-1, the V gene TRBV29-1; 7 bases align to TRBD1. Germline V CDR1 and CDR2: SQVTM, ANQGSEA. The CDR3 covers 14 residues. V dropped 5 bases and J dropped 6; count of bases not matched to a gene: 10. CDR3 sequence: CSVFHRGSSNEQFF. CDR3 nucleotides: TGCAGCGTTTTTCACAGGGGATCCAGCAATGAGCAGTTCTTC.

The chain has TRBV5-5 and TRBJ2-3, with TRBD1 identical over 9 bases. Germline trimming cut 0 bases from V and 2 bases from J; bases unmatched to any gene: 4. The germline CDR1 and CDR2 sequences are SGHKS and YYEKEE (reference sequence). The CDR3 consists of 16 residues. The CDR3 region has the DNA TGTGCCAGCAGCTTGGTCGGGGACAGGGTCACAGATACGCAGTATTTT. This encodes CASSLVGDRVTDTQYF.

The chain links TRBV5-3 to TRBJ2-1, with TRBD2 identical over 7 bases. TRBV5-3 is known as an ORF, though its function is uncertain. CDR3 length equals 18 residues. Trimming removed 2 bases from V and 7 bases from J; junction bases left unmatched: 18. The chain's CDR3 is CARSFSSCGRREPNEQFF. CDR3 in DNA: TGTGCCAGAAGCTTTTCGTCGTGTGGCCGGCGGGAGCCAAATGAGCAGTTCTTC.

This clone appeared once. This sequence joins TRBV6-4 and TRBJ2-5; 7 bases fit TRBD2. Germline V gene data show CDR1 as MRHNA and CDR2 as SNTAGT. The CDR3 extends over 13 amino acids. V shed 9 bases, J shed 5 bases, and the junction held 9 bases outside the gene matches. CDR3 in amino acids: CASPPTSSETQYF. In DNA, the CDR3 is TGTGCCAGTCCCCCGACTAGCTCGGAGACCCAGTACTTC.

This clone was seen only a few times. The chain has TRBV7-9 and TRBJ1-2; 7 bases are shared with TRBD1. CDR3 size: 15 residues. Unmatched junction bases numbered 7, after V lost 4 bases and J lost 2 bases. Germline CDR1 is SEHNR and CDR2 is FQNEAQ (reference sequence). CDR3 protein: CASSSSVDRNYGYTF. For the CDR3, the DNA is TGTGCCAGCAGCTCGAGCGTGGACAGGAACTATGGCTACACCTTC.

The V call is TRBV7-6, the J call TRBJ2-7, with TRBD1 identical over 12 bases. Trimming took 4 bases from V and 5 from J; bases not matched to a gene: 3. Germline V gene sequence: CDR1 SGHVS, CDR2 FNYEAQ. This CDR3 region has 14 residues. The CDR3 here is CASSSGTGGHEQYF. The CDR3 nucleotides are TGTGCCAGCAGCTCTGGGACAGGGGGCCACGAGCAGTACTTC.

The V call is TRBV2, the J call TRBJ2-7; TRBD2 agrees at 11 bases. This CDR3 contains 13 residues. Germline loops: CDR1 SNHLY, CDR2 FYNNEI. The V segment lost 5 bases and the J segment 4 bases; nucleotides outside the gene matches: 1. CDR3 sequence: CASSTSGSYEQYF. CDR3 coding DNA: TGTGCCAGCAGTACTAGCGGGAGTTACGAGCAGTACTTC.

This chain links TRBV6-1 with TRBJ1-3; TRBD1 matches at 9 bases. Germline V gene sequence: CDR1 MNHNS, CDR2 SASEGT. Trimming took 6 bases from V and 0 from J; bases not matched to a gene: 3. This CDR3 is 15 amino acids long. This chain's CDR3 is CASSRQGDSGNTIYF. The DNA of the CDR3 is TGTGCCAGCAGCCGACAGGGGGACTCTGGAAACACCATATATTTT.